This is a list of T cell receptor beta chains from one sample in a study of blood T cell repertoires in COVID-19. Assay: immunoSEQ multiplex PCR; the TCRdb copy retains only in-frame clones and omits some. The table shows approximately 390,000 clones, with around nine tenths occurring only once. Sequencing was done on a sample of PBMCs or T cells enriched from blood (not recorded which). The receptors were gathered from a woman aged 45 to 65 who had recovered from COVID-19. The CDR3 runs from the conserved cysteine through the conserved F or W. D genes are given only for firm matches. Clone size is stated in some rows and not others, as once, few, many or a class when expanded.

clone size | CDR3 length | J gene | D gene | V gene | CDR3 DNA | CDR3 protein
NA | 15 | TRBJ2-3 | TRBD2 | TRBV3-1/TRBV3-2 | TGTGCCAGCAGCCGCCGCGGGGGGGCTAAAGATACGCAGTATTTT | CASSRRGGAKDTQYF
NA | 13 | TRBJ1-2 | NA | TRBV7-3 | TGTGCCAGCAGCTTAACTGGGCAGCATGGCTACACCTTC | CASSLTGQHGYTF
NA | 14 | TRBJ1-2 | NA | TRBV5-1 | TGCGCCAGCAGCTGGCACAGGTCTACCTATGGCTACACCTTC | CASSWHRSTYGYTF
NA | 13 | TRBJ1-6 | NA | TRBV7-8 | TGTGCCAGCAGCTCCAGAATTAATTCACCCCTCCACTTT | CASSSRINSPLHF
NA | 15 | TRBJ1-2 | NA | TRBV5-6 | TGTGCCAGCAGCTTGGGGGGACACCGTAGCTATGGCTACACCTTC | CASSLGGHRSYGYTF
NA | 14 | TRBJ1-1 | NA | TRBV6-5 | TGTGCCAGCAGCGCGTGGCAGGTGAACACTGAAGCTTTCTTT | CASSAWQVNTEAFF
NA | 12 | TRBJ1-1 | NA | TRBV12-3/TRBV12-4 | TGTGCCAGCAGTTTTACAGGGACTGAAGCTTTCTTT | CASSFTGTEAFF
NA | 16 | TRBJ2-1 | TRBD2 | TRBV2 | TGTGCCAGCAGTGTGGCTAGCGGGGGGCCGGGTAATGAGCAGTTCTTC | CASSVASGGPGNEQFF
NA | 20 | TRBJ2-3 | TRBD2 | TRBV3-1/TRBV3-2 | TGTGCCAGCAGCCAAGATTACGGAGCGGGGGGGCGGTGGGGCACAGATACGCAGTATTTT | CASSQDYGAGGRWGTDTQYF
NA | 16 | TRBJ1-5 | NA | TRBV19 | TGTGCCAGTAGTCAAGGAGGCCCGGGGAGCAATCAGCCCCAGCATTTT | CASSQGGPGSNQPQHF
NA | 14 | TRBJ1-5 | TRBD1 | TRBV6-5 | TGTGCCAGCAGGAAACAGGGGGGAACTCAGCCCCAGCATTTT | CASRKQGGTQPQHF
once | 13 | TRBJ2-7 | TRBD1 | TRBV6-5 | TGTGCCACCCAGACAGGGTCATCCTACGAGCAGTACTTC | CATQTGSSYEQYF
NA | 11 | TRBJ2-7 | NA | TRBV12-3/TRBV12-4 | TGTGCCAGCTCACGCGGCCACGAGCAGTACTTC | CASSRGHEQYF
NA | 17 | TRBJ1-2 | NA | TRBV3-1/TRBV3-2 | TGTGCCAGCAGCCCCCTCAGACAGATTTCCCCTAACTATGGCTACACCTTC | CASSPLRQISPNYGYTF
NA | 11 | TRBJ1-1 | NA | TRBV20-1 | TGCAGTGCCGCCAGAGGGCGCGAGGCTTTCTTT | CSAARGREAFF
NA | 13 | TRBJ1-1 | TRBD1 | TRBV29-1 | TGCAGCGTTAAAAAGGGACAGGGCGGTGAAGCTTTCTTT | CSVKKGQGGEAFF
NA | 14 | TRBJ1-1 | TRBD1 | TRBV27 | TGTGCCAGCAGTCCCAACAGGGGAGCCACTGAAGCTTTCTTT | CASSPNRGATEAFF
NA | 15 | TRBJ2-5 | TRBD1 | TRBV5-1 | TGCGCCAGCAGCAATTTGGACAGGGGGCAAGAGACCCAGTACTTC | CASSNLDRGQETQYF
NA | 13 | TRBJ1-1 | NA | TRBV6-5 | TGTGCCAGCAGATTAGGAGTTAACACTGAAGCTTTCTTT | CASRLGVNTEAFF
NA | 16 | TRBJ2-3 | NA | TRBV5-1 | TGCGCCAGCAGCCGTCGTATGGGGAGAAGCACAGATACGCAGTATTTT | CASSRRMGRSTDTQYF
few | 14 | TRBJ2-5 | NA | TRBV25-1 | TGTGCCAGCAGTGAATATAACAGACAAGAGACCCAGTACTTC | CASSEYNRQETQYF
NA | 13 | TRBJ1-2 | TRBD1 | TRBV3-1/TRBV3-2 | TGTGCCAGCAGCCCTCGGCACAGGGGGGGCTACACCTTC | CASSPRHRGGYTF
once | 16 | TRBJ1-5 | TRBD1 | TRBV19 | TGTGCCAGTAGTGATCCCGGGACAGGGGGCCGACAGCCCCAGCATTTT | CASSDPGTGGRQPQHF
NA | 14 | TRBJ2-1 | TRBD1 | TRBV5-1 | TGCGCCAGCAGCTCAGGGACAGGATACAATGAGCAGTTCTTC | CASSSGTGYNEQFF
NA | 15 | TRBJ2-1 | TRBD2 | TRBV10-3 | TGTGCCATCAGTGAGCGGGCTAGCGGGGAGAGTGAGCAGTTCTTC | CAISERASGESEQFF